This TCR beta chain stems from a study of shared clonotypes between healthy human individuals. Naive CD8 cells were CD45RO-negative, positively selected for CCR7, excluding terminally differentiated effector memory CD45RA+ cells. Findings of the study overall: The low donor count limited represented genetic and exposure-history diversity.

Libraries were prepared by immunoSEQ multiplex PCR; TCRdb keeps only in-frame clonotypes and omits some of them. The sample lists about 2 million clones, approximately 94% occurring once. With respect to this clone: The antigen is not known. Other DNA sequences of this sample code for an identical CDR3.

This CDR3 is 15 amino acids long. Germline CDR1 reads MGHRA; CDR2 reads YSYEKL. Between the trimmed V and J ends, which lost 0 bases and 4 bases, there was a span of 11 bases. V gene TRBV4-1 combines with J gene TRBJ2-3; D tentatively fits TRBD1 or TRBD2 (5 bases each). This sequence was found in a man aged 18 to 30 in good health. Sequenced material: naive CD8+ T cells sorted from blood. The CDR3 DNA reads TGCGCCAGCAGCCAAGATCCCCAGGGAGCAGATACGCAGTATTTT. Protein sequence: CASSQDPQGADTQYF.